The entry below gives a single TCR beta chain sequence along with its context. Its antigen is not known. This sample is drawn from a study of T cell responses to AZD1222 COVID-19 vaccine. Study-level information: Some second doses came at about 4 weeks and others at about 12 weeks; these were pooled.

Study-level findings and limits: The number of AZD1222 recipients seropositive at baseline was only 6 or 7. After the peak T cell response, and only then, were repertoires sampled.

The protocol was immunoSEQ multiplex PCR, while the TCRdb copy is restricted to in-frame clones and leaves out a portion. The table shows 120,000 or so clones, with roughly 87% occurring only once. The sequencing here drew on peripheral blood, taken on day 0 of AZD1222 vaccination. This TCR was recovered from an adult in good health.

The DNA for the CDR3 is TGCGCCAGCAGCCAAGGAGGGACAGGGCACCGCTCTAACTATGGCTACACCTTC. Its protein is CASSQGGTGHRSNYGYTF. This chain connects TRBV4-1 to TRBJ1-2, with TRBD1 matching 9 bases. Germline V lookup: CDR1 MGHRA, CDR2 YSYEKL. The J segment lost 0 bases and the V segment lost 1 base, leaving 9 bases of the junction unmatched. This CDR3 is 18 amino acids long.